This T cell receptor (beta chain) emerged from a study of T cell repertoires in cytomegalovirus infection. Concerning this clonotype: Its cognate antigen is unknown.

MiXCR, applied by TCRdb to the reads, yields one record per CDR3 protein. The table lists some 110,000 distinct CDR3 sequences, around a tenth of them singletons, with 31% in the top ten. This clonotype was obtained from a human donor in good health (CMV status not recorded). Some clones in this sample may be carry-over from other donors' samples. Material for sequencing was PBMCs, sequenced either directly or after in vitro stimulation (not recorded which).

CDR3 amino acids: CASSLALTPSGGYGYTF. CDR3 nucleotide sequence: TGTGCCAGCAGCTTAGCCCTAACTCCGAGCGGCGGCTATGGCTACACCTTC. The chain carries TRBV11-1 and TRBJ1-2; D is ambiguous. The CDR3 has 17 residues. Looked up from germline, CDR1 is SGHAT and CDR2 is FQDESV (reference sequence). V dropped 0 bases and J dropped 4 bases, with 18 bases sitting between them. Filled out from reference TRBV11-1 and TRBJ1-2, the complete variable domain reads EAEVAQSPRYKITEKSQAVAFWCDPISGHATLYWYRQILGQGPELLVQFQDESVVDDSQLPKDRFSAERLKGVDSTLKIQPAELGDSAMYLCASSLALTPSGGYGYTFGSGTRLTVV.